One sample yielded the 18 T cell receptor beta chains listed below, sequenced in a study of blood T cell repertoires in COVID-19. Using immunoSEQ multiplex PCR, the repertoire was profiled, and TCRdb retains in-frame clones only, with some absent. The sample consists of 100,000 to 150,000 clones, 81% of them appearing once. Sequencing used peripheral blood. These receptor sequences come from a woman between 45 and 65 years old with acute or convalescent COVID-19.

This clone was picked up one time. The V call is TRBV28, the J call TRBJ2-7; D perhaps matches TRBD2 (6 bases). V was shortened by 5 bases and J by 5 bases, with 25 bases between the two germline ends. Germline values: CDR1 MDHEN, CDR2 SYDVKM. The CDR3 runs 17 residues. The CDR3 here is CASSPPGLGPTIHEQYF. CDR3 nucleotide sequence: TGTGCCAGCAGTCCCCCGGGACTTGGTCCCACTATCCACGAGCAGTACTTC.

The chain recombines TRBV3-1 (or the pseudogene TRBV3-2) with TRBJ1-4; TRBD1 might be the D (6 bases). The length of the CDR3 is 14 residues. V was cut by 8 bases and J by 5 bases, with 15 bases left in between. Looked up from germline, CDR1 is LGHDT and CDR2 is YNNKEL (reference sequence). The CDR3: CASRRGLMNEKLFF. DNA for the CDR3: TGTGCCAGCCGCAGGGGATTAATGAATGAAAAACTGTTTTTT.

The rearrangement uses TRBV27 and TRBJ2-5, with D uncertain. This CDR3 has 14 amino acids. Germline CDR1 and CDR2: MNHEY and SMNVEV (reference sequence). The germline V and J ends were trimmed by 5 bases and 3 bases, with 13 bases remaining between them. The CDR3 region is CASSPSPAKETQYF. The CDR3 DNA is TGTGCCAGCAGTCCCTCCCCAGCGAAAGAGACCCAGTACTTC.

The gene calls are TRBV19 and TRBJ2-5; D is undetermined. The length of the CDR3 is 15 residues. Germline V gene data show CDR1 as LNHDA and CDR2 as SQIVND (reference sequence). Trimming left V 7 bases short and J 2 bases short, with 17 bases between. DNA for the CDR3: TGTGCCAGTACCCGAAATTCAGGCTTTCAAGAGACCCAGTACTTC. This encodes CASTRNSGFQETQYF.

The table lists this clone with a count of one. The CDR3 is CSVVEQGGEKLFF. As DNA, the CDR3 is TGCAGCGTTGTAGAACAGGGCGGAGAAAAACTGTTTTTT. V is TRBV29-1 and J is TRBJ1-4; D may be TRBD1 (6 bases). The CDR3 length is 13 residues. V was pared by 4 bases and J by 8 bases, with 14 bases between. Germline V CDR1 and CDR2: SQVTM, ANQGSEA.

The genes are TRBV6-5 and TRBJ1-5, with D possibly matching TRBD1 (5 bases). The CDR3 covers 13 residues. CDR1 and CDR2 (germline): MNHEY, SVGAGI. Trimming cost V 4 bases and J 4 bases, with 8 bases left between them. As DNA, the CDR3 is TGTGCCAGCAGTTTGACAGCAAATCAGCCCCAGCATTTT. Residues: CASSLTANQPQHF.

This rearrangement joins TRBV18 to TRBJ1-2; D unresolved. V was clipped by 3 bases and J by 3 bases, with 8 bases between them. The CDR3 length is 13 residues. CDR1 and CDR2 (germline): KGHSH, LQKENI. CDR3 DNA sequence: TGTGCCAGCTCACCCGCGGTTGACTATGGCTACACCTTC. This codes for CASSPAVDYGYTF.

The V gene is TRBV18, the J gene TRBJ2-1; 9 nucleotides line up with TRBD2. This CDR3 contains 15 residues. Germline CDR1 reads KGHSH; CDR2 reads LQKENI. The ends lost 1 base at V and 8 bases at J; junction bases unmatched: 6. CDR3: CASSPRGTSIHEQFF. The CDR3 region has the DNA TGTGCCAGCTCACCACGGGGGACTAGCATCCATGAGCAGTTCTTC.

The V and J genes are TRBV11-2 and TRBJ2-1; TRBD2 matches 14 bases. The germline V gene encodes CDR1 SGHAT and CDR2 FQNNGV. J lost 0 bases, V lost 1 base, and 2 bases had no gene match. The CDR3 is 18 residues long. CDR3 protein: CASSLGLAGGFSYNEQFF. CDR3 coding DNA: TGTGCCAGCAGCTTAGGACTAGCGGGAGGGTTCTCCTACAATGAGCAGTTCTTC.

As for this clone: This same CDR3 is encoded by further DNA sequences in the sample. This chain uses TRBV7-2 with TRBJ1-1, with a possible D match to TRBD1 (5 bases). Per the germline V gene, CDR1 is SGHTA and CDR2 is FQGNSA. The CDR3 spans 13 residues. Between the trimmed V and J ends, which lost 2 bases and 1 base, there was a span of 5 bases. CDR3 in DNA: TGTGCCAGCAGCTTAAGGGGGAACACTGAAGCTTTCTTT. Translating it yields CASSLRGNTEAFF.

This sequence joins TRBV5-5 and TRBJ1-4; TRBD1 might be the D (5 bases). V gave up 0 bases and J gave up 2 bases, with 14 bases separating them. The CDR3 has 17 amino acids. The germline gives CDR1 SGHKS, CDR2 YYEKEE (reference sequence). CDR3 nucleotide sequence: TGTGCCAGCAGCTTGGGGGGACTTTCTTCTACTAATGAAAAACTGTTTTTT. Translating gives CASSLGGLSSTNEKLFF. Full variable domain (remainder filled in from reference TRBV5-5 and TRBJ1-4): DAGVTQSPTHLIKTRGQQVTLRCSPISGHKSVSWYQQVLGQGPQFIFQYYEKEERGRGNFPDRFSARQFPNYSSELNVNALLLGDSALYLCASSLGGLSSTNEKLFFGSGTQLSVL.

The chain recombines TRBV7-6 with TRBJ2-2, with TRBD2 matching 7 bases. The V gene end was trimmed by 2 bases and the J gene end by 5 bases; junction bases not matched to a gene: 5. Germline assignment: CDR1 SGHVS and CDR2 FNYEAQ. CDR3 length: 15 amino acids. The CDR3 spells CASSLSYGGTGELFF. CDR3 sequence (DNA): TGTGCCAGCAGCTTATCGTACGGGGGGACCGGGGAGCTGTTTTTT.

This chain links TRBV5-6 with TRBJ2-6; D not resolved. Germline CDR1 and CDR2: SGHDT and YYEEEE. Trimming removed 0 bases at V and 1 base at J, with 2 bases between. The CDR3 has 14 amino acids. Here the CDR3 reads CASSLVSGANVLTF. In DNA form, the CDR3 reads TGTGCCAGCAGCTTGGTATCTGGGGCCAACGTCCTGACTTTC. Complete variable domain (other parts from reference TRBV5-6 and TRBJ2-6): DAGVTQSPTHLIKTRGQQVTLRCSPKSGHDTVSWYQQALGQGPQFIFQYYEEEERQRGNFPDRFSGHQFPNYSSELNVNALLLGDSALYLCASSLVSGANVLTFGAGSRLTVL.

V and J are TRBV5-1 and TRBJ1-1; D gene uncertain. Germline CDR1 reads SGHRS; CDR2 reads YFSETQ. With 2 bases removed from V and 0 bases from J, the gap between germline ends came to 8 bases. The CDR3 is 14 residues long. The CDR3 coding sequence is TGCGCCAGCAGCTTAATGAGCTTGAACACTGAAGCTTTCTTT. It encodes CASSLMSLNTEAFF.

The chain combines TRBV5-1 with TRBJ2-3; no definite D call. The CDR3 has 14 amino acids. Germline V gene sequence: CDR1 SGHRS, CDR2 YFSETQ. With 0 bases removed from V and 0 bases from J, the gap between germline ends came to 5 bases. CDR3 loop: CASSLGLSTDTQYF. The DNA for the CDR3 is TGCGCCAGCAGCTTGGGACTTAGCACAGATACGCAGTATTTT.

CDR3 residues: CASSGSGGAGTGELFF. CDR3 sequence (DNA): TGCGCCAGCAGTGGATCGGGAGGGGCCGGGACCGGGGAGCTGTTTTTT. The gene calls are TRBV10-1 and TRBJ2-2, with 8 bases aligning to TRBD2. The ends lost 4 bases at V and 5 bases at J; junction bases unmatched: 9. The germline V gene encodes CDR1 WNHNN and CDR2 SYGVQD (reference sequence). The CDR3 runs 16 residues.

The chain uses TRBV9 and TRBJ2-7; TRBD2 matches 7 bases. CDR1 and CDR2 from the germline V gene are SGDLS and YYNGEE. Trimming at V came to 3 bases and at J to 0 bases, leaving 6 bases not matched to a gene. The CDR3 is made up of 15 amino acids. The CDR3, as DNA: TGTGCCAGCAGCGCCGGGGGGACTTCCTCCTACGAGCAGTACTTC. This sequence encodes CASSAGGTSSYEQYF. The whole variable domain, filled in from reference TRBV9 and TRBJ2-7, reads DSGVTQTPKHLITATGQRVTLRCSPRSGDLSVYWYQQSLDQGLQFLIQYYNGEERAKGNILERFSAQQFPDLHSELNLSSLELGDSALYFCASSAGGTSSYEQYFGPGTRLTVT.

The CDR3 bases are TGTGCCTGGAGCCGAGAGGGGGGGGTTAATGAAAAACTGTTTTTT. Protein product: CAWSREGGVNEKLFF. The V and J genes are TRBV30 and TRBJ1-4; TRBD1 is a possible D gene (6 bases). V lost 3 bases to trimming and J lost 4 bases, with 15 bases between them. The CDR3 sequence is 15 residues long. The germline gives CDR1 GTSNPN, CDR2 SVGIG (reference sequence).